This T cell receptor (beta chain) comes out of a study of cytomegalovirus exposure and HLA in healthy donors (dated by TCRdb to 2017 to 2019). Describing the broader study: According to an earlier analysis of 550 to 700 of the donors, 200 million or so T cells yielded 90 million to 140 million unique TCR beta sequences and about 300 Gb of sequence data. Roughly 300 gigabases of sequencing data and roughly 80 million unique TCR sequences made up an early release that covered roughly 670 HLA-typed donors. Of the 350 to 400 genotyped donors, approximately 82% fell in the genetic ancestry cluster associated with self-reported Caucasian donors. The study aimed to test whether signatures of past pathogen exposure could be identified by cataloging public T cell receptors. The study profiled the T cell repertoires of about 640 subjects by immunosequencing and related them to cytomegalovirus serostatus. In addition to the first cohort of about 650 subjects, a separate validation cohort of under 150 different subjects was used. The study combined high-throughput TCR immunosequencing, statistical association of individual TCRs with disease status, and machine learning to predict cytomegalovirus infection status. To study patterns of TCR occurrence, a later analysis re-analyzed previously published TCR beta repertoires from hundreds of donors and added high-resolution HLA genotyping. In the later analysis, no new phenotypic data were used to find candidate immune exposures; instead, reliance was placed on TCR beta sequences and their occurrence across donors. In an earlier analysis of 500 to 650 of the donors, high-throughput TCR beta sequencing was used to judge whether each TCR beta V gene segment behaved as functional or pseudogenic. Donor age, sex, ethnicity and CMV serostatus were compiled together with the repertoire data. A later genetic analysis took genome-wide SNP genotypes for about 55% of the 666 donors and used that subset as a discovery cohort. All discovery cohort repertoires had been generated using a single sequencing platform. HLA typing covered class I and class II loci at four-digit resolution. The number of typed donors differed by locus: roughly 629-630 for A, B, C, DRB1 and DQB1; some 500 for DQA1; 606 for DPA1; and approximately 450 for DPB1. Four or five DR-DQ haplotypes were handled as single units for association and clustering, since linkage in the cohort was strong. Among about 390 genotyped donors of the cohort, an average of approximately 250,000 unique TCR beta nucleotide sequences were sequenced per donor, around 20% of them non-productive.

The cohort consisted of hundreds of healthy bone marrow donors. At the time of sampling, all cohort members were nominally healthy, though unrecorded immune exposures were likely present. The donor was CMV seronegative and belonged to the group of 350 or so seronegative cohort members. Each donor provided a peripheral blood sample, and peripheral blood mononuclear cells were used for TCR beta sequencing. The Qiagen DNeasy Blood Extraction Kit was used to extract genomic DNA from the blood cell samples. Of note for this clone: This clone's antigen is unknown. No per-base quality is available; no much larger clone lies one base away.

Library preparation was by the immunoSEQ multiplex PCR assay. For the multiplex PCR, a mixture combining 60 forward primers for TCR Vbeta segments and 13 reverse primers for TCR Jbeta segments was used. A multiplex PCR assay on genomic DNA amplified the CDR3 region of rearranged TCR beta genes. On the Illumina HiSeq System, the amplified TCR beta libraries were sequenced as 87-base-pair reads. In the authors' own workflow: Across the 670 or so repertoires, a later analysis counted roughly 77 million unique TCR beta chains, some 11 million of which were shared by at least two donors. Raw reads were error-corrected and collapsed into unique sequences by a nearest-neighbor algorithm in which closely related sequences were merged to remove PCR and sequencing errors. V, D and J gene segments were assigned by aligning CDR3 sequences to IMGT reference sequences. For a sequence to be retained, a match of at least six nucleotides to both a V gene segment and a J gene segment was required. Rearrangements were classified as productive when the CDR3 lacked stop codons and remained in frame with V and J, and all other rearrangements were classified as non-productive. CDR3 was defined by IMGT convention, running from the second conserved V-encoded cysteine to the conserved J-encoded phenylalanine. Sequences without an unambiguous match to a single V gene segment were excluded from the earlier analysis of several hundred of the donors. In an earlier analysis of several hundred of the donors, V segments were called functional above 56.7% productive rearrangements and were called segregating when the between-donor standard deviation exceeded 5%. A statistical classification framework was built to diagnose cytomegalovirus status from the catalog of TCR beta chain sequences. A later analysis assigned V and J genes by comparing TCR nucleotide sequences with IMGT/GENE-DB human TR gene sequences. A later analysis assigned CDR3 sequences and most-parsimonious VDJ recombination scenarios with the TCRdist pipeline. In a later analysis, each TCR beta chain was defined by its CDR3 amino acid sequence together with its V-gene family, and reads without a unique V-gene family were excluded. As a way to deal with suspected cross-contamination and a sequencing artifact, a later analysis dropped under 600 nucleotide sequences that were highly shared and had low generation probability. A later analysis calculated a clonal expansion index for each public chain from normalized within-repertoire ranks of inferred template counts. Generation probabilities in a later analysis came from a VDJ recombination model fitted to out-of-frame rearrangements, and those results were checked against IGoR. In a later analysis, TCR-TCR, TCR-HLA and TCR-CMV co-occurrence was scored with hypergeometric tests, and a repertoire-size bias correction was applied to TCR pairs. To estimate false discovery rates, a later analysis permuted the HLA or CMV assignments 20 times. In a later analysis, co-occurring TCRs were grouped using DBSCAN, with TCRdist sequence similarity added in when clustering inside HLA-allele-positive subsets. For co-occurrence clustering, repertoires with fewer than 30,000 or more than 120,000 public chains were excluded, along with a handful of repertoires with anomalous nucleotide sharing. TCRdb carries this immuneACCESS record with in-frame sequences only. Its versions omit some clonotypes, under half of them owing to an unresolved V gene in the studies checked, with the rest unexplained. V and J calls and clone size are as listed in that table; D and trimming were resolved from the DNA. The sample table records 140,000 to 150,000 clones; around 59% of these occur just once. The top ten clonotypes cover approximately 1.7% of the sample.

V and J are truncated by 6 bases and 3 bases respectively, leaving an intervening sequence of 15 bases. Reading from cysteine to phenylalanine, the CDR3 counts 14 amino acids. Only the CDR3 DNA stays, 42 bases, in frame from base 1. The germline V gene provides CDR1 MNHEY and CDR2 SVGAGI. Results the study describes overall, beyond this receptor: Most CMV-associated TCR beta chains appeared to be HLA-restricted in a later analysis, and the HLA associations seemed to be driven largely by CMV exposure. A cluster of highly shared sequence variants was judged likely to be a technical artifact of the sequencing pipeline. Across donors, most TCR sequences were observed very rarely, whereas some public TCRs were present in many individuals. Only TCR beta chains were sequenced in this cohort, and the absence of alpha or paired-chain data limited detectable features. In a later genetic analysis, a missense DCLRE1C variant was associated with V-gene and J-gene trimming of TCR beta chains, and the association was replicated in an independent cohort. At a false discovery rate of 0.05, a later analysis linked 15,000 to 20,000 TCR beta sequences to specific HLA alleles. Roughly uniform sequencing depth across donors was assumed in presence/absence analyses, although this assumption may not hold. In a later genetic analysis, fewer N-insertions in productive TCRs were reported among donors in an Asian-associated ancestry cluster than the 666-donor mean. A further reported finding was that TCR beta sequences accurately predicted the HLA-A and HLA-B alleles for most subjects in the first cohort. Broadly in line with IMGT annotations, most TCR beta V segments showed up in productive rearrangements about 90% or about 30% of the time in an earlier analysis of several hundred of the donors. In vitro tests confirmed that a few of the cytomegalovirus-associated TCR beta chains recognize cytomegalovirus antigens. The study listed over 150 TCR beta chains as associated with cytomegalovirus. Linkage disequilibrium might explain the correlated functional status among segregating V segments, but an unknown experimental factor could not be excluded. Some 15 rarely observed V segments, including chromosome 9 orphons, were excluded from the earlier analysis of some 590 of the donors because counts were too low. For the cohort, immune exposure information was limited to CMV serostatus. According to a later analysis, parvovirus B19, influenza, CMV and Epstein-Barr virus appeared linked to several top co-occurrence clusters. In a later analysis, TCR association rates were found to vary across HLA loci, with the most associated TCRs seen for DRB1 alleles and the fewest for HLA-C alleles. In both the original and validation cohorts, the classifier was reported to diagnose cytomegalovirus status with high specificity and sensitivity. Some IMGT-functional V segments, including TRBV6-2 and TRBV6-3, could not be told apart with the 87-base-pair reads, so those segments were excluded. Assigning TCR associations to individual alleles was difficult when HLA alleles, especially DR and DQ, strongly co-occurred. In a later analysis, HLA-associated TCR beta chains showed more clonal expansion and lower generation probabilities than non-associated chains that were equally common. Because HLA typing was unavailable for some donors at each locus, only the typed subset was used in association tests. The authors suggested that the approach could potentially be generalized to other disease states and immunological phenotypes.

The rearranged segments are TRBV6-5 and TRBJ2-7; a weak D assignment points to TRBD2 (6 bases agree). This TCR came from a male donor in good health and CMV-seronegative. Sequencing was done on a sample of PBMCs. The DNA sequence reads TGTGCCAGCAGCAAACCGGGACTGGGCTACGAGCAGTACTTC. Translated, it reads CASSKPGLGYEQYF.